Listed below are T cell receptor beta chains from one sample, sequenced in a study of graft-versus-host responses after intestinal transplantation. These receptors' targets are unknown. Using immunoSEQ multiplex PCR, the repertoire was profiled, and TCRdb retains in-frame clones only, with some absent. The table lists some 120,000 clones, around nine tenths of them singletons. The specimen comprised unstimulated CD4+ T cells sorted from spleen or lymph node cells, sampled before intestinal transplant. The origin of the receptors is a human donor who received an intestinal transplant. Each CDR3 is given without its conserved first and last residue. Each record gives: V gene, clone size, CDR3 protein. A clone size is listed for some rows: how often the clone was seen (once, few, many), or a class if it is expanded.

TRBV6-8 . ASSSLRQGPQGTEAF
TRBV6-6 few ASSPLDSNQPQH
TRBV19 once ASRNTGGEETQY
TRBV19 . ASSMTGGSPLH
TRBV7-8 . ASSYGLGNTEAF
TRBV4-1 . ASSQSRGTGELF
TRBV27 . ASSPSRVAETQY
TRBV5-8 . ASSLKGYQPQH
TRBV7-8 . ASSFDRGTYNEQF
TRBV30 . AWRLPYNSPLH
TRBV12-2 . ASRGVPAGSHNEQF
TRBV6-1 . ASSRQGNEQF
TRBV7-2 . ASSFGFGAF
TRBV10-3 . AISESGNTIY
TRBV6-6 . ASSPGQGEHEQY
TRBV5-8 . ASSLGLASGDQETQY
TRBV6-1 . ASSERGDGYT
TRBV19 . ASSIGYSYGYT
TRBV6-5 . ASSDPATYEQY
TRBV7-9 . ASSLVGNSPLH
TRBV7-8 . ASTSGVGHQETQY
TRBV5-1 once ASSRDRGTPLH
TRBV6-1 . ASSDLGGNQPQH
TRBV2 . ASQQGARETQY
TRBV18 . ASSPYRGDNSNQPQH
TRBV4-1 . ASSQGTSLAPETQY
TRBV30 . ASSDKSSYNSPLH
TRBV2 . ASVNDGAGGVGYT
TRBV2 . ASSDKGTTRTISGANVLT
TRBV19 . ASSTDRGRQPQH
TRBV5-1 once ASSLPGGGEQY